Presented here are 27 T cell receptor beta chains from one specimen sequenced in a study of T cells in Graves' hyperthyroidism and ophthalmopathy. TCR beta CDR3 regions were amplified from RNA transcripts. Primed by the HTBI set, a first-round RT-PCR was run on the TCR CDR3. TCRdb processed the multiplex PCR reads anew with MiXCR; each CDR3 protein has one entry. In the table there are hundreds of thousands of distinct CDR3 sequences, under 60% of which are singletons. The sample taken for sequencing was peripheral blood or thyroid tissue (not recorded which). The receptor source for this set is a young woman with Graves' hyperthyroidism.

This clonotype was recorded many times. This sequence joins TRBV29-1 and TRBJ1-2; D might be TRBD1 (6 bases). Between the trimmed V and J ends, which lost 4 bases and 6 bases, there was a span of 9 bases. CDR3 size: 11 residues. Germline assignment: CDR1 SQVTM and CDR2 ANQGSEA. This chain's CDR3 is CSVVKGDGYTF. CDR3 coding DNA: TGCAGCGTTGTAAAGGGGGATGGCTACACCTTC.

The genes are TRBV7-9 and TRBJ2-7; the D gene is possibly TRBD1 (7 bases). With 6 bases removed from V and 5 bases from J, the gap between germline ends came to 14 bases. The CDR3 has 13 residues. Germline values: CDR1 SEHNR, CDR2 FQNEAQ (reference sequence). CDR3 in amino acids: CASRHVRGDEQYF. CDR3 DNA: TGTGCCAGCAGACACGTCAGGGGGGACGAGCAGTACTTC. Combining the CDR3 with reference TRBV7-9 and TRBJ2-7 gives the whole variable domain DTGVSQNPRHKITKRGQNVTFRCDPISEHNRLYWYRQTLGQGPEFLTYFQNEAQLEKSRLLSDRFSAERPKGSFSTLEIQRTEQGDSAMYLCASRHVRGDEQYFGPGTRLTVT.

About this clonotype itself: At one end, the junction sequence differs from germline, possibly due to a read error. The chain carries TRBV7-3 and TRBJ2-2; 9 positions agree with TRBD1. Germline assignment: CDR1 SGHTA and CDR2 FQGTGA. The CDR3 consists of 15 residues. This chain's CDR3 is CASSSQGANTGKLFF. DNA of the CDR3: TGTGCCAGCAGCTCACAGGGGGCGAACACCGGGAAGCTGTTTTTT.

This clonotype was detected many times. This chain links TRBV25-1 with TRBJ1-5; the D is unclear. Germline V gene sequence: CDR1 MGHDK, CDR2 SYGVNS. Trimming took 3 bases from V and 2 from J, leaving 8 bases between them. This CDR3 is 14 amino acids long. The CDR3 DNA sequence: TGTGCCAGCAGTGAGTGGGCGGGCAATCAGCCCCAGCATTTT. It translates to CASSEWAGNQPQHF.

The J gene is TRBJ1-4, the V gene TRBV27; TRBD1 aligns across 7 bases. Trimming took 11 bases from V and 8 from J; bases not matched to a gene: 5. This CDR3 is 11 amino acids long. Looked up from germline, CDR1 is MNHEY and CDR2 is SMNVEV (reference sequence). The CDR3 protein is CARQGNEKLFF. CDR3 nucleotide sequence: TGTGCCCGACAGGGAAACGAAAAACTGTTTTTT.

This clonotype appeared many times. The chain joins TRBV7-8 to TRBJ1-6, with 11 bases aligning to TRBD1. CDR3 size: 18 residues. Unmatched junction bases numbered 13, after V lost 5 bases and J lost 7 bases. Germline V CDR1 and CDR2: SGHVS, FQNEAQ. This CDR3 is CASSPDGQGAVSNSPLHF. The CDR3 DNA is TGTGCCAGCAGCCCAGACGGACAGGGGGCGGTCTCAAATTCACCCCTCCACTTT.

This chain uses TRBV20-1 with TRBJ1-5, with D unresolved. Trimming removed 5 bases at V and 13 bases at J, with 6 bases between. CDR3 length: 8 amino acids. The V gene's germline CDR1 is DFQATT and CDR2 SNEGSKA (reference sequence). The CDR3 DNA reads TGCAGTGCTTTTGGACAGCATTTT. Translation: CSAFGQHF.

The chain combines TRBV25-1 with TRBJ1-2; D uncertain. Germline lookup yields CDR1 MGHDK and CDR2 SYGVNS. V was pared by 11 bases and J by 4 bases, with 11 bases between. This CDR3 has 11 amino acids. The CDR3 DNA reads as TGTGCCTGGAGGTTCCCCTATGGCTACACCTTC. This gives the protein CAWRFPYGYTF.

On this clonotype itself: A much larger clone lies one base from this, so it may be a read error. J is TRBJ1-1 and V is TRBV29-1; D unresolved. Germline V gene data show CDR1 as SQVTM and CDR2 as ANQGSEA. This CDR3 comprises 13 residues. The germline V and J ends were trimmed by 2 bases and 8 bases, with 15 bases remaining between them. The chain's CDR3 is CSVEIGEKREAFF. In DNA form, the CDR3 reads TGCAGCGTTGAAATCGGGGAGAAGAGAGAAGCTTTCTTT. Based on the CDR3 plus reference TRBV29-1 and TRBJ1-1, the full variable domain is SAVISQKPSRDICQRGTSLTIQCQVDSQVTMMFWYRQQPGQSLTLIATANQGSEATYESGFVIDKFPISRPNLTFSTLTVSNMSPEDSSIYLCSVEIGEKREAFFGQGTRLTVV.

This clonotype was picked up a small number of times. The V gene is TRBV24-1, the J gene TRBJ2-5; 10 bases are shared with TRBD1. Germline CDR1 KGHDR, CDR2 SFDVKD. V shed 3 bases, J shed 0 bases, and the junction held 9 bases outside the gene matches. This CDR3 is built from 18 residues. The DNA for the CDR3 is TGTGCCACCAGTGATCCGACCCGGACAGGGGGGGACCAAGAGACCCAGTACTTC. Encoded protein: CATSDPTRTGGDQETQYF.

The chain employs TRBV7-3 and TRBJ1-1; 10 bases are shared with TRBD1. Germline CDR1 reads SGHTA; CDR2 reads FQGTGA. With V trimmed by 5 bases and J by 11 bases, 11 bases remained unmatched. This CDR3 is 14 amino acids long. This CDR3 reads CASSPTGTGVSAFF. CDR3 DNA sequence: TGTGCCAGCAGCCCAACCGGGACAGGGGTGTCCGCTTTCTTT. The full variable domain, completed using reference TRBV7-3 and TRBJ1-1, is GAGVSQTPSNKVTEKGKYVELRCDPISGHTALYWYRQSLGQGPEFLIYFQGTGAADDSGLPNDRFFAVRPEGSVSTLKIQRTERGDSAVYLCASSPTGTGVSAFFGQGTRLTVV.

This chain uses TRBV2 with TRBJ1-1; 7 bases fit TRBD1. Trimming took 5 bases from V and 0 from J; bases not matched to a gene: 15. CDR1 is SNHLY and CDR2 is FYNNEI in the germline V gene. The CDR3 contains 18 residues. As DNA, the CDR3 is TGTGCCAGCAGTTTCCCGGGACAGAGTTTAGAAATGAACACTGAAGCTTTCTTT. Translating it yields CASSFPGQSLEMNTEAFF.

The chain combines TRBV5-1 with TRBJ1-1; D is perhaps TRBD1 (5 bases). Germline V gene data show CDR1 as SGHRS and CDR2 as YFSETQ. V was trimmed by 4 bases and J by 0 bases, leaving 13 bases between them. The CDR3 sequence is 15 residues long. The CDR3, as DNA: TGCGCCAGCAGCCCCTTTGACAGAATGAACACTGAAGCTTTCTTT. This translates into CASSPFDRMNTEAFF.

Concerning this clonotype: This may stem from a read error, because a much larger clone lies one nucleotide away. J is TRBJ2-7 and V is TRBV9; the D gene is possibly TRBD1 (5 bases). Germline CDR1 and CDR2: SGDLS and YYNGEE. The CDR3 extends over 15 amino acids. The CDR3 sequence is CASRPYGQGSYEQYF. In DNA form, the CDR3 reads TGCGCCAGCAGACCATATGGACAAGGCTCCTACGAGCAGTACTTC.

This clonotype was seen many times. The chain carries TRBV7-6 and TRBJ1-5, with a possible D match to TRBD1 (6 bases). V lost 1 base, J lost 2 bases, and 15 bases lay in between. Germline values: CDR1 SGHVS, CDR2 FNYEAQ. The length of the CDR3 is 17 residues. The CDR3 region is CASSLEQGGSGNQPQHF. CDR3 DNA sequence: TGTGCCAGCAGCTTAGAACAGGGAGGATCTGGCAATCAGCCCCAGCATTTT.

As concerns this clonotype: The conserved phenylalanine or tryptophan is not found at the CDR3 terminus, so this likely reflects a read error. The rearrangement uses TRBV7-2 and TRBJ2-5, with 7 bases fitting TRBD1. The CDR3 is 15 amino acids. Germline CDR1 is SGHTA and CDR2 is FQGNSA. V lost 6 bases to trimming and J lost 4 bases; unmatched junction nucleotides: 11. The CDR3 DNA reads as TGTGCCAGCAGTTCCTGGACAGGTGGGGGAGAGACCCAGTACTAC. It specifies CASSSWTGGGETQYY.

This clonotype was counted a few times. The chain employs TRBV19 and TRBJ2-7, with 9 bases lining up with TRBD2. Germline trimming cut 5 bases from V and 4 bases from J; bases unmatched to any gene: 6. In germline, CDR1 is LNHDA, CDR2 SQIVND (reference sequence). The CDR3 consists of 14 residues. CDR3: CASSSLAGTYEQYF. The CDR3 region has the DNA TGTGCCAGTAGTTCGCTAGCGGGAACTTACGAGCAGTACTTC.

This clonotype was seen more than once but under ten times. V gene TRBV6-6 combines with J gene TRBJ1-1; a weak D match, TRBD1 (5 bases). Germline V gene data show CDR1 as MNHNY and CDR2 as SVGAGI (reference sequence). Trimming took 1 base from V and 6 from J, leaving 6 bases between them. The CDR3 length is 12 residues. The CDR3 loop reads CASSYLGPEAFF. For the CDR3, the DNA is TGTGCCAGCAGTTACTTGGGGCCTGAAGCTTTCTTT.

The rearrangement uses TRBV19 and TRBJ1-5; D is undetermined. Germline lookup yields CDR1 LNHDA and CDR2 SQIVND (reference sequence). The CDR3 covers 15 residues. Trimming removed 2 bases at V and 2 bases at J, with 10 bases between. As DNA, the CDR3 is TGTGCCAGTAGTATAACGGGGAGTGGCAATCAGCCCCAGCATTTT. Amino acid sequence: CASSITGSGNQPQHF.

This chain links TRBV29-1 with TRBJ1-1; the D gene is possibly TRBD1 (6 bases). The CDR3 loop spans 15 amino acids. CDR1 and CDR2 from the germline V gene are SQVTM and ANQGSEA. V lost 5 bases and J 5 bases, leaving 21 bases between the germline ends. The chain's CDR3 is CSVFPGDTGDTEAFF. The CDR3 bases are TGCAGCGTTTTCCCGGGGGACACCGGGGATACTGAAGCTTTCTTT.

A note on this clonotype: A much larger clone lies one base from this, so it may be a read error. The conserved phenylalanine or tryptophan normally closing the CDR3 is absent here, so this likely arose from a read error. In nucleotides, the CDR3 is TGTGCCAGCAGCTTAAGACAGGCGAACACTGAAGCTTTCTCT. It encodes CASSLRQANTEAFS. V gene TRBV7-2 combines with J gene TRBJ1-1, with D possibly matching TRBD1 (6 bases). Trimming took off 2 bases at V and 1 base at J, with 8 bases between the two ends. This CDR3 comprises 14 residues. Per the germline V gene, CDR1 is SGHTA and CDR2 is FQGNSA.

The sample holds a few counts of this clonotype. CDR3 protein: CSGEGPHEQYF. The CDR3, as DNA: TGCAGTGGGGAGGGTCCCCACGAGCAGTACTTC. This chain uses TRBV20-1 with TRBJ2-7, with 7 positions matching TRBD2. The germline CDR1 and CDR2 sequences are DFQATT and SNEGSKA (reference sequence). The CDR3 is made up of 11 amino acids. V shed 7 bases, J shed 5 bases, and the junction held 5 bases outside the gene matches.

This clonotype has just a few counts. The chain uses TRBV19 and TRBJ1-1; D perhaps matches TRBD1 (5 bases). The CDR3 contains 14 residues. Germline loops: CDR1 LNHDA, CDR2 SQIVND (reference sequence). Between the trimmed V and J ends, which lost 4 bases and 2 bases, there was a span of 11 bases. This chain's CDR3 is CASSTRQTNTEAFF. CDR3 sequence (DNA): TGTGCCAGTAGTACGAGACAGACCAACACTGAAGCTTTCTTT.

The chain uses TRBV7-9 and TRBJ2-7; 8 bases align to TRBD2. This CDR3 is 15 amino acids long. V dropped 0 bases and J dropped 5; count of bases not matched to a gene: 6. The germline V gene encodes CDR1 SEHNR and CDR2 FQNEAQ (reference sequence). The CDR3 here is CASSLAPGGLHEQYF. The CDR3 coding sequence is TGTGCCAGCAGCTTAGCCCCGGGGGGGCTCCACGAGCAGTACTTC.

The V call is TRBV12-3 or TRBV12-4, the J call TRBJ1-6, with 12 bases lining up with TRBD1. After removal of 3 bases from V and 10 bases from J, the junction contained 7 bases not matched to a gene. The CDR3 consists of 16 residues. CDR3 in DNA: TGTGCCAGCAGTTTGGCCGGGACAGGGGGCGTGTCACCCCTCCACTTT. Translation: CASSLAGTGGVSPLHF.

The chain is built from TRBV5-1 and TRBJ1-2; no reliable D call. Germline-derived CDR1 and CDR2 are SGHRS and YFSETQ. V lost 0 bases and J lost 8, with 14 bases in between. This CDR3 is 14 amino acids long. CDR3 DNA: TGCGCCAGCAGCTTGGAGGGCAGGCGCCGGGGCTACACCTTC. It codes for CASSLEGRRRGYTF. The full variable domain, its missing parts supplied by reference TRBV5-1 and TRBJ1-2, is KAGVTQTPRYLIKTRGQQVTLSCSPISGHRSVSWYQQTPGQGLQFLFEYFSETQRNKGNFPGRFSGRQFSNSRSEMNVSTLELGDSALYLCASSLEGRRRGYTFGSGTRLTVV.

In this sample, this clonotype turned up a few times. The CDR3, as DNA: TGTGCCAGCAGTTGGAACAGGGGAGAGACCCAGTACTTC. This codes for CASSWNRGETQYF. The rearrangement joins TRBV6-6 to TRBJ2-5, with TRBD1 matching 7 bases. The germline V gene encodes CDR1 MNHNY and CDR2 SVGAGI (reference sequence). Unmatched junction bases numbered 3, after V lost 4 bases and J lost 4 bases. The CDR3 is made up of 13 amino acids.